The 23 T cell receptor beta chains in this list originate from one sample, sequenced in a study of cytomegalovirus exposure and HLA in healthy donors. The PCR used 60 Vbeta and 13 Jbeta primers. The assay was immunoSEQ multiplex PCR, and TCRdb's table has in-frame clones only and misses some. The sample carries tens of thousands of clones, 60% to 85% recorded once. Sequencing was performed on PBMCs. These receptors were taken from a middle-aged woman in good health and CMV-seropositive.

The CDR3 here is CASRRSSTDTQYF. CDR3 DNA: TGTGCCAGCAGGCGGTCTAGCACAGATACGCAGTATTTT. V and J are TRBV2 and TRBJ2-3, with no clear D. V lost 6 bases, J lost 0 bases, and 7 bases lay in between. The germline gives CDR1 SNHLY, CDR2 FYNNEI. The CDR3 has 13 residues.

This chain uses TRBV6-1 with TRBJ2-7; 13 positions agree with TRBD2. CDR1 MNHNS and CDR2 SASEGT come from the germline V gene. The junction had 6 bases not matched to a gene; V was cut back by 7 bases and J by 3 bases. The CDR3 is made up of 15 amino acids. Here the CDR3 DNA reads TGTGCCAGCACCCCGGGACTAGCGGGACTCTACGAGCAGTACTTC. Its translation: CASTPGLAGLYEQYF.

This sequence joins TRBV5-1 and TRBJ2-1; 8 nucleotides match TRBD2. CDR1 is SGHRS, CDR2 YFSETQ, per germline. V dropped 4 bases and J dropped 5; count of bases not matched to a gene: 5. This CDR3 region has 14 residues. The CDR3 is CASSPGTRNNEQFF. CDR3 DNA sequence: TGCGCCAGCAGCCCAGGGACTAGGAACAATGAGCAGTTCTTC.

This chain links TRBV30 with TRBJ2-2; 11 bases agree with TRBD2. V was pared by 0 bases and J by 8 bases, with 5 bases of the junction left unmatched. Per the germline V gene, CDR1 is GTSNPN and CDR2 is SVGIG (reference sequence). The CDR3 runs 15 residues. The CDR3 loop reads CAWSVQRLAGGELFF. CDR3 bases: TGTGCCTGGAGTGTACAAAGACTAGCGGGAGGGGAGCTGTTTTTT.

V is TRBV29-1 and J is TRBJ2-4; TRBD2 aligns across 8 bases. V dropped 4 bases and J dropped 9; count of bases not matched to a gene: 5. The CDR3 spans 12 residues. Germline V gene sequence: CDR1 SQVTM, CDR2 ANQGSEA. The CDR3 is CSVGAGDGIQYF. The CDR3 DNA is TGCAGCGTTGGAGCGGGGGACGGCATTCAGTACTTC.

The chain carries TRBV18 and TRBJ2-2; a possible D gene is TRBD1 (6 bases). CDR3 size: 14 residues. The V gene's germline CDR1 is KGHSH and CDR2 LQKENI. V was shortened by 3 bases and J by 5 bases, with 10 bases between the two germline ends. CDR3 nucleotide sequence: TGTGCCAGCTCACCCCGGGACATGACCGGGGAGCTGTTTTTT. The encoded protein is CASSPRDMTGELFF.

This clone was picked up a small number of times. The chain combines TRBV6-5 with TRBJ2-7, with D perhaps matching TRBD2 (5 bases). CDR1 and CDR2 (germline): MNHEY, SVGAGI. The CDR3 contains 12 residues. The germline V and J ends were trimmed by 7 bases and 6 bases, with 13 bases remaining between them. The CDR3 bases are TGTGCCAGCACCCTCACTAGTGGCGAGCAGTACTTC. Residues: CASTLTSGEQYF.

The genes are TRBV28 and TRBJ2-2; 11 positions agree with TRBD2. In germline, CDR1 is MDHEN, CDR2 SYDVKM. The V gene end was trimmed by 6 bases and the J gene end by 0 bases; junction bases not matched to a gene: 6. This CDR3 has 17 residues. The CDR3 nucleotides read TGTGCCAGCAGATCCACTAGCGGGAGTTCGAACACCGGGGAGCTGTTTTTT. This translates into CASRSTSGSSNTGELFF.

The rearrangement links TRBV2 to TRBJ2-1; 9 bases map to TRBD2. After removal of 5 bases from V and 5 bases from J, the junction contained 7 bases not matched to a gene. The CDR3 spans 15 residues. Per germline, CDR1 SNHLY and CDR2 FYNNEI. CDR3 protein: CASSLTSGYDNEQFF. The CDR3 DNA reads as TGTGCCAGCAGTTTGACTAGCGGCTACGACAATGAGCAGTTCTTC.

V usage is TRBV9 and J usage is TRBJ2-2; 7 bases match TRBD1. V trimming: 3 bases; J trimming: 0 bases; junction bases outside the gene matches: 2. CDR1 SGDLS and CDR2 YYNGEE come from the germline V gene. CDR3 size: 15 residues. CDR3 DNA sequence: TGTGCCAGCAGCGGCAGGGGGACGAACACCGGGGAGCTGTTTTTT. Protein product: CASSGRGTNTGELFF.

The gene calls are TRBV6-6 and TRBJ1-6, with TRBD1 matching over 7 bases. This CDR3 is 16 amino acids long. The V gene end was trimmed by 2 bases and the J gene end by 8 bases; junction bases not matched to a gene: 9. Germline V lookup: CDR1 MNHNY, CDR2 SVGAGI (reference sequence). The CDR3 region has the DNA TGTGCCAGCAGTTACGGTCAGGGGGATAATTATTCACCCCTCCACTTT. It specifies CASSYGQGDNYSPLHF.

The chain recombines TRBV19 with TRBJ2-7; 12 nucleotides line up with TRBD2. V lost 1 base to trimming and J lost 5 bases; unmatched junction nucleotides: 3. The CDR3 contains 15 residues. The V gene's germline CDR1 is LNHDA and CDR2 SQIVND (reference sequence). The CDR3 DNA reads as TGTGCCAGTAGTATAGTCCCTAGCGGGAGGGACGAGCAGTACTTC. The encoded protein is CASSIVPSGRDEQYF.

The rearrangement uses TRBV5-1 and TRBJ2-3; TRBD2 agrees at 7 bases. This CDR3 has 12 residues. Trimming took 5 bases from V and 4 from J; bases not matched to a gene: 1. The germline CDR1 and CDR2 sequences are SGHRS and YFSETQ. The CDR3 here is CASRRESDTQYF. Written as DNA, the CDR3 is TGCGCCAGCAGGCGGGAGTCAGATACGCAGTATTTT.

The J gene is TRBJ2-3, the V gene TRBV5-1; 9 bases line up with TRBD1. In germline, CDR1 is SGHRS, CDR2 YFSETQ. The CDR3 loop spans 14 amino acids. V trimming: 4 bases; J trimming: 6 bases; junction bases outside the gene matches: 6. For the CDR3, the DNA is TGCGCCAGCAGCCCCGGGACAGGGAGGGATACGCAGTATTTT. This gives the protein CASSPGTGRDTQYF.

CDR3 region: CATAGGSTDTQYF. CDR3 nucleotides: TGTGCCACGGCAGGGGGAAGCACAGATACGCAGTATTTT. The chain employs TRBV15 and TRBJ2-3, with 7 bases matching TRBD1. The CDR3 is 13 residues long. Trimming cost V 9 bases and J 0 bases; bases outside gene matches: 3. Per the germline V gene, CDR1 is LNHNV and CDR2 is YYDKDF (reference sequence).

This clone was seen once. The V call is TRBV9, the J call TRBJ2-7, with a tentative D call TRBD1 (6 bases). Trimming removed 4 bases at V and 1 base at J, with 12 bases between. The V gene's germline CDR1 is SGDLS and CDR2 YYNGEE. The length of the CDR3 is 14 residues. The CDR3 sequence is CASSPGTSSYEQYF. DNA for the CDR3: TGTGCCAGCAGCCCCGGGACATCATCCTACGAGCAGTACTTC. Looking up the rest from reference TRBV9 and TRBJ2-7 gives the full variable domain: DSGVTQTPKHLITATGQRVTLRCSPRSGDLSVYWYQQSLDQGLQFLIQYYNGEERAKGNILERFSAQQFPDLHSELNLSSLELGDSALYFCASSPGTSSYEQYFGPGTRLTVT.

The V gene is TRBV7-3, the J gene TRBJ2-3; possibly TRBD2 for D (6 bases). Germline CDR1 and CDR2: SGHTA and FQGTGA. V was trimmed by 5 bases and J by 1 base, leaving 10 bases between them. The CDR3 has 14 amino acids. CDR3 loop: CASSPPGGTDTQYF. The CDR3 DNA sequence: TGTGCCAGCAGCCCACCGGGGGGCACAGATACGCAGTATTTT.

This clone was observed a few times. This CDR3 is CASSPHWSGAGGNQPQHF. CDR3 sequence (DNA): TGTGCCAGCTCACCTCATTGGTCGGGGGCGGGGGGCAATCAGCCCCAGCATTTT. The chain couples TRBV18 to TRBJ1-5, with D possibly TRBD1 on 6 matching bases. Germline V gives CDR1 KGHSH, CDR2 LQKENI. This CDR3 has 18 amino acids. V lost 3 bases to trimming and J lost 2 bases, with 20 bases between them.

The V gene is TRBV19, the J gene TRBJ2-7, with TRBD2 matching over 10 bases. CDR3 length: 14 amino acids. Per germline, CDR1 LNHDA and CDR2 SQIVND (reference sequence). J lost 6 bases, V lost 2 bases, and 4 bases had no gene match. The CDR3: CASSIRLAGVEQYF. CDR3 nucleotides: TGTGCCAGTAGTATACGCCTAGCGGGAGTCGAGCAGTACTTC. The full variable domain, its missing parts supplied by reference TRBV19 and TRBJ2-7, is DGGITQSPKYLFRKEGQNVTLSCEQNLNHDAMYWYRQDPGQGLRLIYYSQIVNDFQKGDIAEGYSVSREKKESFPLTVTSAQKNPTAFYLCASSIRLAGVEQYFGPGTRLTVT.

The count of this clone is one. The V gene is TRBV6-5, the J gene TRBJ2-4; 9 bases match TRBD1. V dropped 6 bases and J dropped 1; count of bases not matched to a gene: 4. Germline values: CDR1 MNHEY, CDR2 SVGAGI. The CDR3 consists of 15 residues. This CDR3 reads CASRGQGKAKNIQYF. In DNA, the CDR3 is TGTGCCAGCAGGGGACAGGGAAAGGCCAAAAACATTCAGTACTTC.

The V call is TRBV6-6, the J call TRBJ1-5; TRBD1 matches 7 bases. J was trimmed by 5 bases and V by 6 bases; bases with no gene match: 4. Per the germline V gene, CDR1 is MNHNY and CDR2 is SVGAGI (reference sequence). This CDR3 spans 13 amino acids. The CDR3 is CASSGQADQPQHF. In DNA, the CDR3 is TGTGCCAGCAGCGGACAGGCGGATCAGCCCCAGCATTTT.

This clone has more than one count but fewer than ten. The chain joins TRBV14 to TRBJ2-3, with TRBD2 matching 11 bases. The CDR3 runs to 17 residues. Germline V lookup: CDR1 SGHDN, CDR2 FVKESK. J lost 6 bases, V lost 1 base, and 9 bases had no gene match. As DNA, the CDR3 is TGTGCCAGCAGCCAAGGTAGAACTAGCGGGAGCAGGGATACGCAGTATTTT. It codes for CASSQGRTSGSRDTQYF.

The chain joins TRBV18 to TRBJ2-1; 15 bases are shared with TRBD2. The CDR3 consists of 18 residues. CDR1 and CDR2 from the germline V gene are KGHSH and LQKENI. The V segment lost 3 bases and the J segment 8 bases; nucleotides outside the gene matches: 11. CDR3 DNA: TGTGCCAGCTCACCCTTCGAGCCCGGACTAGCGGGAGGGTATGAGCAGTTCTTC. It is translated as CASSPFEPGLAGGYEQFF.